The rows below give T cell receptor beta chains drawn from one sample of a study of T cell changes during pregnancy in multiple sclerosis. The repertoire was sequenced with immunoSEQ multiplex PCR; TCRdb's copy has only in-frame clones and lacks some. The repertoire holds fewer than 45,000 clones, with roughly 92% as singletons. Material: CD4+ T cells from peripheral blood mononuclear cells, obtained in the first trimester of pregnancy. Every receptor here comes from a female donor with multiple sclerosis, enrolled in a pregnancy study. Both conserved end residues are part of each CDR3. The order of the fields is CDR3 protein, J gene, V gene.

CDR3: CASGIRDRGNTGELFF
J: TRBJ2-2
V: TRBV10-1

CDR3: CASSLDGAENYGYTF
J: TRBJ1-2
V: TRBV5-1

CDR3: CASSPRTSGYEQYF
J: TRBJ2-7
V: TRBV27

CDR3: CASSLDRKNTEAFF
J: TRBJ1-1
V: TRBV5-4

CDR3: CASSLRGVGQETQYF
J: TRBJ2-5
V: TRBV5-1

CDR3: CASSLEAGGNGYTF
J: TRBJ1-2
V: TRBV5-1

CDR3: CASSQVRGYEQYF
J: TRBJ2-7
V: TRBV14

CDR3: CASSQEDRANQPQHF
J: TRBJ1-5
V: TRBV4-2

CDR3: CASSVIEKLFF
J: TRBJ1-4
V: TRBV2

CDR3: CASSPAQGLTPHEQYF
J: TRBJ2-7
V: TRBV7-2

CDR3: CAWSFTTGTEAFF
J: TRBJ1-1
V: TRBV30

CDR3: CATQEDQETQYF
J: TRBJ2-5
V: TRBV28

CDR3: CASSPLRDQETQYF
J: TRBJ2-5
V: TRBV18

CDR3: CASSEPGLADQETQYF
J: TRBJ2-5
V: TRBV5-5

CDR3: CASSYSRREETQYF
J: TRBJ2-5
V: TRBV7-9

CDR3: CASSRQPGQGNEQYF
J: TRBJ2-7
V: TRBV19

CDR3: CASSLKGEGGNTIYF
J: TRBJ1-3
V: TRBV7-2

CDR3: CASSLARDQPQHF
J: TRBJ1-5
V: TRBV7-2

CDR3: CASSSSTGGGTEAFF
J: TRBJ1-1
V: TRBV28

CDR3: CASSGGVGYPYQETQYF
J: TRBJ2-5
V: TRBV9

CDR3: CASRARGPSYEQYF
J: TRBJ2-7
V: TRBV6-5

CDR3: CSVVQGNIQYF
J: TRBJ2-4
V: TRBV29-1

CDR3: CASSLIGNGYNEQFF
J: TRBJ2-1
V: TRBV19

CDR3: CASSRSGATGYEQYF
J: TRBJ2-7
V: TRBV4-2

CDR3: CASRTGFDPDTEAFF
J: TRBJ1-1
V: TRBV19

CDR3: CASSLRQGFKTEAFF
J: TRBJ1-1
V: TRBV5-1

CDR3: CASSATGAKQETQYF
J: TRBJ2-5
V: TRBV7-9

CDR3: CASSLSGGTVEQFF
J: TRBJ2-1
V: TRBV7-9

CDR3: CATRVEGNSPLHF
J: TRBJ1-6
V: TRBV2

CDR3: CASSFPSTIGPSTDTQYF
J: TRBJ2-3
V: TRBV28

CDR3: CSARRGKGYTF
J: TRBJ1-2
V: TRBV29-1

CDR3: CASSPTGARGYTF
J: TRBJ1-2
V: TRBV18

CDR3: CASSLVLAGAYEQYF
J: TRBJ2-7
V: TRBV7-8

CDR3: CASSQTKVNEKLFF
J: TRBJ1-4
V: TRBV28

CDR3: CASSSTGTTVVGYTF
J: TRBJ1-2
V: TRBV7-9

CDR3: CASSEFGRGFGSSSYEQYF
J: TRBJ2-7
V: TRBV6-1

CDR3: CAWSVRAGTDTQYF
J: TRBJ2-3
V: TRBV30

CDR3: CASSPIRVLVNEQYF
J: TRBJ2-7
V: TRBV4-1